The TCR beta chain described here comes from a study of blood T cell repertoires in COVID-19. Overall study: Researchers got acute and convalescent COVID-19 samples from the United States, Italy and Spain. PBMCs, B-cell-depleted T cells, or T cells provided the cDNA or gDNA that made up the material.

The CDR3 loop spans 16 amino acids. CDR1 is SGHRS, CDR2 YFSETQ, per germline. Unmatched junction bases numbered 6, after V lost 0 bases and J lost 3 bases. In the study's own analysis: Reference gene primer amplification yielded estimated nucleated cell counts. The method was immunoSEQ multiplex PCR; TCRdb's version includes in-frame clones alone and lacks a portion of them. V and J calls and clone size follow that table, whereas D and trimming were derived from the DNA. This table holds about 130,000 clones, approximately 82% found once. The TCR originated in a woman aged 50 to 65 with acute or convalescent COVID-19. The sequenced sample was peripheral blood. V and J are TRBV5-1 and TRBJ2-1, with 7 bases identical to TRBD2. The CDR3 region has the DNA TGCGCCAGCAGCTTGGAAGTGACGGGAGGCTACAATGAGCAGTTCTTC. Translation gives CASSLEVTGGYNEQFF.